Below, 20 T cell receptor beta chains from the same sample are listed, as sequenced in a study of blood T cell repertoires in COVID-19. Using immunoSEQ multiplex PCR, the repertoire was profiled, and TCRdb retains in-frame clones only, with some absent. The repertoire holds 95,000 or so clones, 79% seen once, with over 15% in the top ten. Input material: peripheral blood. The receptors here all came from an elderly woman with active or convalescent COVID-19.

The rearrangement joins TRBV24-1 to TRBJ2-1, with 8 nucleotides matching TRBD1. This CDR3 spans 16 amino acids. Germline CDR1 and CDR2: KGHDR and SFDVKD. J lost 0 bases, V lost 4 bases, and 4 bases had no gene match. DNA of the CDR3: TGTGCCACCAGTGACAGACAGGGGTCCTCCTACAATGAGCAGTTCTTC. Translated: CATSDRQGSSYNEQFF.

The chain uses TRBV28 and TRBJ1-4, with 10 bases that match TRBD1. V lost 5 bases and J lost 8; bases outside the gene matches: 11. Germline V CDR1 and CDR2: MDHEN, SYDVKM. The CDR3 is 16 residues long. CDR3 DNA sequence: TGTGCCAGCAGTCTCGCAGCGGGGACAGGGGCCGAAAAACTGTTTTTT. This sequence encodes CASSLAAGTGAEKLFF.

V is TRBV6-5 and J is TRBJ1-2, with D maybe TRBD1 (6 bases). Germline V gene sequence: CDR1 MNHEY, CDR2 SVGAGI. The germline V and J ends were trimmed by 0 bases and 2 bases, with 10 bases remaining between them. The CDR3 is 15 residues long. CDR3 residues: CASSYSQGPNYGYTF. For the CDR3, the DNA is TGTGCCAGCAGTTACTCCCAGGGGCCCAACTATGGCTACACCTTC.

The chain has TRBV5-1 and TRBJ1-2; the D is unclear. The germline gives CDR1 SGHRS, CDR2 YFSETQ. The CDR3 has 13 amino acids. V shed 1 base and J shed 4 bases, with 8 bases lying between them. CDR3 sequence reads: CASSLTALYGYTF. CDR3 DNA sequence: TGCGCCAGCAGCTTGACAGCCCTCTATGGCTACACCTTC.

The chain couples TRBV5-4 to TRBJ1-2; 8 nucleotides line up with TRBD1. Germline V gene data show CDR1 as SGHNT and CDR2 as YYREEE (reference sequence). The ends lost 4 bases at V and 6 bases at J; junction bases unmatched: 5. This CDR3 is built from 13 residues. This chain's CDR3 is CASSLQGEDGYTF. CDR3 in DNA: TGTGCCAGCAGCCTACAGGGGGAGGATGGCTACACCTTC.

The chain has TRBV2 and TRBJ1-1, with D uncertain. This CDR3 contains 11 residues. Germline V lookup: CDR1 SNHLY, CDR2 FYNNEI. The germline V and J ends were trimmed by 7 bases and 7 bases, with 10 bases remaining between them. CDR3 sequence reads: CASTGAYEAFF. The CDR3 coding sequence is TGTGCCAGCACGGGAGCCTATGAAGCTTTCTTT.

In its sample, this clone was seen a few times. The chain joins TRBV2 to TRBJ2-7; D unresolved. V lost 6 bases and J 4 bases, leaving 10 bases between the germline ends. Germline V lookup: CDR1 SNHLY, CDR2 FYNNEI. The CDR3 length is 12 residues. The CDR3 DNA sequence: TGTGCCAGCAGGGCCCATGATTACGAGCAGTACTTC. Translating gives CASRAHDYEQYF.

CDR3 region: CASSPRTAQQETQYF. Here the CDR3 DNA reads TGTGCCAGCAGCCCGAGGACAGCGCAACAAGAGACCCAGTACTTC. This chain joins TRBV7-9 and TRBJ2-5, with D maybe TRBD1 (6 bases). In germline, CDR1 is SEHNR, CDR2 FQNEAQ (reference sequence). The germline V and J ends were trimmed by 5 bases and 2 bases, with 15 bases remaining between them. CDR3 size: 15 residues.

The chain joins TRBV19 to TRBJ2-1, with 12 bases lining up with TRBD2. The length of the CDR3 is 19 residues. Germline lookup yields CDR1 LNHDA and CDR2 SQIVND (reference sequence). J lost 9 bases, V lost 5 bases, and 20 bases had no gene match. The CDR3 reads CASSRVFGPSSGREGEQFF. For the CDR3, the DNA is TGTGCCAGTAGTCGTGTTTTCGGGCCCTCTAGCGGGAGGGAAGGTGAGCAGTTCTTC.

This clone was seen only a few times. DNA of the CDR3: TGTGCCAGCAGCCCCGGAGTAATAAGGTTCAATTCACCCCTCCACTTT. Translation: CASSPGVIRFNSPLHF. V gene TRBV14 combines with J gene TRBJ1-6; D is unclear. In germline, CDR1 is SGHDN, CDR2 FVKESK. V shed 4 bases and J shed 7 bases, with 17 bases lying between them. This CDR3 spans 16 amino acids.

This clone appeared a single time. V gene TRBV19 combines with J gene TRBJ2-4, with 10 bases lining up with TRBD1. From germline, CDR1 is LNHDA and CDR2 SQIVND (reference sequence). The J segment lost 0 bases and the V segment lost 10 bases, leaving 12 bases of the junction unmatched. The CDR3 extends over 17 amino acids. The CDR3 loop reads CATSGTGATRAKNIQYF. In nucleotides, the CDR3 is TGTGCCACTTCCGGGACAGGGGCGACCAGAGCCAAAAACATTCAGTACTTC.

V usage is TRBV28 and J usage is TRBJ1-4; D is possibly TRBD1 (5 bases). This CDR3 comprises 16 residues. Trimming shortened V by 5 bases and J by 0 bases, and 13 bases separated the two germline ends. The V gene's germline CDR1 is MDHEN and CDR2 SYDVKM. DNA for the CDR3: TGTGCCAGCAGTCCGATACAGGATCCAACTAATGAAAAACTGTTTTTT. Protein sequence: CASSPIQDPTNEKLFF.

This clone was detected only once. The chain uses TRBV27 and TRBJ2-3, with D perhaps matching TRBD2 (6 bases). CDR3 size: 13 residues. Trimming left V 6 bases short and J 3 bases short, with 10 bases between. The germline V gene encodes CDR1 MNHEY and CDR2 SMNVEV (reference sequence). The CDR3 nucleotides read TGTGCCAGCAGACTGGCGGGGACAGATACGCAGTATTTT. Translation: CASRLAGTDTQYF.

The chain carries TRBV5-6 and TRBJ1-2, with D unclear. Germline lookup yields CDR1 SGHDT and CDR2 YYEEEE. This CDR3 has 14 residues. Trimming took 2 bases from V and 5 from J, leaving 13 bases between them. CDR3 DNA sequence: TGTGCCAGCAGCTTCAGTCCCGGCGGTTATGGCTACACCTTC. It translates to CASSFSPGGYGYTF. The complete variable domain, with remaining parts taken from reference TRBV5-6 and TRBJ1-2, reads DAGVTQSPTHLIKTRGQQVTLRCSPKSGHDTVSWYQQALGQGPQFIFQYYEEEERQRGNFPDRFSGHQFPNYSSELNVNALLLGDSALYLCASSFSPGGYGYTFGSGTRLTVV.

CDR3 DNA: TGTGCCAGCTCACCAGGGGGGAATCAGCCCCAGCATTTT. It yields the protein CASSPGGNQPQHF. The chain links TRBV18 to TRBJ1-5, with TRBD1 as a possible D gene (5 bases). Germline V CDR1 and CDR2: KGHSH, LQKENI. V gave up 2 bases and J gave up 4 bases, with 6 bases separating them. This CDR3 is built from 13 residues.

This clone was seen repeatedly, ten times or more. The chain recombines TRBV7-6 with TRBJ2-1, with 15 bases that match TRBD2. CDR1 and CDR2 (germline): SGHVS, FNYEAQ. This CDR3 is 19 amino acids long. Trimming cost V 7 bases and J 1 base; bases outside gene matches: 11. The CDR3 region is CASTGGLAGGRRSYNEQFF. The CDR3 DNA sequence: TGTGCCAGCACCGGAGGACTAGCGGGAGGGCGAAGGTCCTACAATGAGCAGTTCTTC.

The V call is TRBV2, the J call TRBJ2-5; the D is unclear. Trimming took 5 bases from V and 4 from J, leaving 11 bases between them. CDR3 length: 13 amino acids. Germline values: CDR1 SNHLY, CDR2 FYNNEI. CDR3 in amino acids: CASSQDPPETQYF. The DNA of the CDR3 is TGTGCCAGCAGTCAAGATCCTCCAGAGACCCAGTACTTC.

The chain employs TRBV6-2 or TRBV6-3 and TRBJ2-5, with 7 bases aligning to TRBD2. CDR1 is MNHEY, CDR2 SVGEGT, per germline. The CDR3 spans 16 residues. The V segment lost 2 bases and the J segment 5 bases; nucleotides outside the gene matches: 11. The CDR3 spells CASSYKLANPLETQYF. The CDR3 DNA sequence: TGTGCCAGCAGTTACAAACTAGCGAACCCCCTTGAGACCCAGTACTTC.

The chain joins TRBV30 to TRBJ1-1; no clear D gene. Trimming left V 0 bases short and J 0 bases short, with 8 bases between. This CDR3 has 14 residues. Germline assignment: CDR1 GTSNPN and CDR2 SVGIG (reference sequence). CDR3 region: CAWSVRHMNTEAFF. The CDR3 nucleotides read TGTGCCTGGAGTGTACGACACATGAACACTGAAGCTTTCTTT.

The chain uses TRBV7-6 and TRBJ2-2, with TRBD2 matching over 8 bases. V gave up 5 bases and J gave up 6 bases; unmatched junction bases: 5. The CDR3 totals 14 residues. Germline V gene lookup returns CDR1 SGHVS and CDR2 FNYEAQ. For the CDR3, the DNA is TGTGCCAGCAGCCGGACTAGCACGTCCGGGGAGCTGTTTTTT. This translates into CASSRTSTSGELFF. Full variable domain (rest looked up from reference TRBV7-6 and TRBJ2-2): GAGVSQSPRYKVTKRGQDVALRCDPISGHVSLYWYRQALGQGPEFLTYFNYEAQQDKSGLPNDRFSAERPEGSISTLTIQRTEQRDSAMYRCASSRTSTSGELFFGEGSRLTVL.